The 14 T cell receptor beta chains below come from one sample, sequenced in a study of T cells in Graves' hyperthyroidism and ophthalmopathy. TCR beta CDR3 regions were amplified from RNA. First-round RT-PCR with HTBI primers amplified the TCR CDR3 region. TCRdb reprocessed the multiplex PCR reads with MiXCR, giving one entry per CDR3 protein. The table shows about 640,000 distinct CDR3 sequences, with just under 45% occurring only once. The sample was peripheral blood or thyroid tissue (not recorded which). The receptor source for this set is an adult man with Graves' disease, either hyperthyroidism or ophthalmopathy (not recorded which).

J is TRBJ1-1 and V is TRBV5-1; D unclear. Deletions cut 2 bases from V and 1 base from J, with 9 bases between. The V gene's germline CDR1 is SGHRS and CDR2 YFSETQ. The CDR3 covers 14 residues. The CDR3 reads CASSLQSSNTEAFF. The CDR3 DNA is TGCGCCAGCAGCTTACAGAGTTCGAACACTGAAGCTTTCTTT.

This clonotype has at least ten counts. V gene TRBV2 combines with J gene TRBJ1-2; no firm D call. V was shortened by 5 bases and J by 6 bases, with 10 bases between the two germline ends. This CDR3 is built from 12 residues. From germline, CDR1 is SNHLY and CDR2 FYNNEI. CDR3 nucleotide sequence: TGTGCCAGCAGTTTTGACGTAAATGGCTACACCTTC. Translation gives CASSFDVNGYTF.

As regards this clonotype: One junction end disagrees with the germline gene, perhaps due to a read error. The CDR3 here is CAISAGLAGADGQYF. The CDR3 bases are TGTGCCATCAGTGCGGGACTAGCGGGAGCCGACGGGCAGTACTTC. The chain recombines TRBV24-1 with TRBJ2-7; the match to TRBD2 covers 14 bases. The CDR3 runs to 15 residues. In germline, CDR1 is KGHDR, CDR2 SFDVKD.

This clonotype was recorded only once. The gene calls are TRBV29-1 and TRBJ2-7; 12 bases map to TRBD1. Trimming took 1 base from V and 6 from J; bases not matched to a gene: 10. Germline V lookup: CDR1 SQVTM, CDR2 ANQGSEA. CDR3 length: 16 amino acids. The CDR3 DNA is TGCAGCGTTGAAGTGCGGTCCGGGACAGGGGGCGGCGAGCAGTACTTC. Its protein is CSVEVRSGTGGGEQYF.

Worth noting for this clonotype: This could be a read error, since a much larger clone is one nucleotide away. The V gene is TRBV10-3, the J gene TRBJ2-5; the D call may be TRBD1 or TRBD2 (5 bases each). Deletions cut 8 bases from V and 7 bases from J, with 23 bases between. The CDR3 extends over 15 amino acids. Germline assignment: CDR1 ENHRY and CDR2 SYGVKD. The CDR3 DNA follows: TGTGCCATCTCCCCGGGGCTACTACGGGGTGGGACCCAGTACTTC. It translates to CAISPGLLRGGTQYF.

This clonotype was recorded at least ten times. CDR3 bases: TGTGCCAGCACCCCGGTGGCTCCTAAAGCTTTCTTT. Translation: CASTPVAPKAFF. The V gene is TRBV2, the J gene TRBJ1-1; unclear D gene. The CDR3 spans 12 residues. Germline-derived CDR1 and CDR2 are SNHLY and FYNNEI. Trimming removed 7 bases at V and 9 bases at J, with 15 bases between. Full variable domain (remainder filled in from reference TRBV2 and TRBJ1-1): EPEVTQTPSHQVTQMGQEVILRCVPISNHLYFYWYRQILGQKVEFLVSFYNNEISEKSEIFDDQFSVERPDGSNFTLKIRSTKLEDSAMYFCASTPVAPKAFFGQGTRLTVV.

The CDR3 DNA follows: TGCAGTGCTAGAGATTCTCGGGGTATATCAGCGGGAGAGTGGTCCTACGAGCAGTACTTC. Amino acid sequence: CSARDSRGISAGEWSYEQYF. This rearrangement joins TRBV20-1 to TRBJ2-7; TRBD2 agrees at 8 bases. This CDR3 spans 20 amino acids. Unmatched junction bases numbered 20, after V lost 0 bases and J lost 1 base. Germline V lookup: CDR1 DFQATT, CDR2 SNEGSKA (reference sequence).

Of note for this clonotype: A much larger clone differs by one base, so this may be a read error. The chain has TRBV7-2 and TRBJ1-2; D perhaps matches TRBD1 (5 bases). The CDR3 loop spans 15 amino acids. Looked up from germline, CDR1 is SGHTA and CDR2 is FQGNSA. Trimming cost V 6 bases and J 4 bases, with 18 bases left between them. The CDR3 protein is CASSLYPGSSYGYTF. The CDR3 DNA reads TGTGCCAGCAGTCTTTACCCAGGGTCCAGCTATGGCTACACCTTC.

The table lists this clonotype with a few counts. The CDR3 DNA is TGTGCCAGCAGCTTGGCAGCGACAGGGAATGAAAAACTGTTTTTT. Its protein product is CASSLAATGNEKLFF. The V and J genes are TRBV11-2 and TRBJ1-4; TRBD1 aligns across 7 bases. The CDR3 is 15 residues long. V shed 3 bases and J 5 bases; nucleotides not matched to a gene: 6. Germline V CDR1 and CDR2: SGHAT, FQNNGV.

This clonotype came up many times. The chain joins TRBV19 to TRBJ2-7, with unresolved D. Germline lookup yields CDR1 LNHDA and CDR2 SQIVND (reference sequence). Trimming stripped 4 bases from V and 6 bases from J, with 10 bases between. The CDR3 extends over 12 amino acids. The CDR3 here is CASSTPRAEQYF. CDR3 coding DNA: TGTGCCAGTAGTACCCCTAGGGCCGAGCAGTACTTC.

With respect to this clonotype: Since a much larger clone is just one base distant, this may be a read error. This chain links TRBV29-1 with TRBJ1-2; a weak D match, TRBD1 (6 bases). The V gene lost 2 bases and the J gene lost 10 bases, with 14 bases spanning the gap. The CDR3 extends over 12 amino acids. Germline-derived CDR1 and CDR2 are SQVTM and ANQGSEA. The CDR3 DNA reads TGCAGCGTTGAACCACAGGGTGCTGACTACACCTTC. Amino acid sequence: CSVEPQGADYTF.

Ten or more counts support this clonotype. The chain employs TRBV24-1 and TRBJ2-5; D is unresolved. The CDR3 has 14 amino acids. Trimming took 5 bases from V and 1 from J, leaving 10 bases between them. Looked up from germline, CDR1 is KGHDR and CDR2 is SFDVKD. CDR3 residues: CATSADPSQETQYF. In nucleotides, the CDR3 is TGTGCCACCAGTGCGGACCCTTCCCAAGAGACCCAGTACTTC.

The chain combines TRBV15 with TRBJ1-4, with 9 bases lining up with TRBD1. CDR3 length: 15 residues. The trim removed 5 bases at V and 6 bases at J, leaving 7 bases unmatched. Per germline, CDR1 LNHNV and CDR2 YYDKDF (reference sequence). For the CDR3, the DNA is TGTGCCACCAGCGAGTGGGGACAGGGAGATGAAAAACTGTTTTTT. Translated, it gives CATSEWGQGDEKLFF.

The sample holds a few counts of this clonotype. The chain is built from TRBV20-1 and TRBJ2-5, with 12 bases fitting TRBD2. In germline, CDR1 is DFQATT, CDR2 SNEGSKA (reference sequence). The CDR3 sequence is 14 residues long. J lost 4 bases, V lost 6 bases, and 6 bases had no gene match. CDR3 region: CSARTSGTRETQYF. The CDR3 DNA reads TGCAGTGCCAGGACTAGCGGGACTAGAGAGACCCAGTACTTC.